These T cell receptor beta chains were read from a single sample in a study of blood T cell repertoires in COVID-19. Assay: immunoSEQ multiplex PCR; the TCRdb copy retains only in-frame clones and omits some. The sample lists around 700,000 clones; 75% to 90% were seen once. The sequenced material came from peripheral blood. The receptors originated from a woman under 30 with acute or convalescent COVID-19. CDR3s include the opening cysteine and the closing phenylalanine or tryptophan. D genes are given only for firm matches. Not all rows give a size; the values are once, few, many and, for expanded clones, a class.

clone size	V gene	J gene	D gene	CDR3 DNA	CDR3 protein
.	TRBV6-5	TRBJ2-7	TRBD1	TGTGCCAGCAGGGCCGGGACAGCGACCTACGAGCAGTACTTC	CASRAGTATYEQYF
.	TRBV19	TRBJ1-1	TRBD1	TGTGCCAGTAGTTCCTCGGCGTTTGGGGACAGGGGGCGGGACGAAGCTTTCTTT	CASSSSAFGDRGRDEAFF
.	TRBV23-1	TRBJ2-3	.	TGCGCCAGCAGTCAATTCCCTACCTCCAGCACAGATACGCAGTATTTT	CASSQFPTSSTDTQYF
.	TRBV15	TRBJ1-2	.	TGTGCCACCAGCAGCCCCAGGGACTCCTATGGCTACACCTTC	CATSSPRDSYGYTF
.	TRBV5-1	TRBJ1-4	TRBD1	TGCGCCAGCAGTCGACAGGGGTCCGGCGCAACTAATGAAAAACTGTTTTTT	CASSRQGSGATNEKLFF
.	TRBV6-2/TRBV6-3	TRBJ2-1	.	TGTGCCAGCAGCCCCCTGACGACTAGCTCCTACAATGAGCAGTTCTTC	CASSPLTTSSYNEQFF
.	TRBV27	TRBJ1-6	.	TGTGCCAGCAGTATCCTGGGGGCCCTTTATTCACCCCTCCACTTT	CASSILGALYSPLHF
.	TRBV13	TRBJ1-2	.	TGTGCCAGCGGCCTCGTGAGGGAAGGCTATGGCTACACCTTC	CASGLVREGYGYTF
.	TRBV20-1	TRBJ2-3	.	TGCAGTGCTAGTGACCAGGGATCAGATACGCAGTATTTT	CSASDQGSDTQYF
.	TRBV30	TRBJ1-6	.	TGTGCCTGGAGTGTATTCGGGGGGCGGCTTGGAAATTCACCCCTCCACTTT	CAWSVFGGRLGNSPLHF
once	TRBV6-2/TRBV6-3	TRBJ1-1	TRBD1	TGTGCCAGCAGTCCCGACAGGGGTCGAGCTGAAGCTTTCTTT	CASSPDRGRAEAFF
.	TRBV7-8	TRBJ2-1	TRBD2	TGTGCCAGCAGCTCTCCCCTTAGGGACTATGGCAATGAGCAGTTCTTC	CASSSPLRDYGNEQFF
.	TRBV5-1	TRBJ1-3	.	TGCGCCAGCAGCTTGGAGGGGGATGTACCTGGAGGAAACGCCATATATTTT	CASSLEGDVPGGNAIYF
once	TRBV4-2	TRBJ2-7	.	TGTGCCAGCTCGGGAGGGGGCCAAACCTACGAGCAGTACTTC	CASSGGGQTYEQYF
.	TRBV5-6	TRBJ1-1	.	TGTGCCAGCAGCTTTCCGGTCGACACTGAAGCTTTCTTT	CASSFPVDTEAFF
.	TRBV7-2	TRBJ1-2	TRBD1	TGTGCCAGCAGCTCGACAGGGGGCCACACCTTC	CASSSTGGHTF
.	TRBV5-6	TRBJ1-3	TRBD1	TGTGCCAGCAGCGTAATACAGGGGGCGGCTGGAAACACCATATATTTT	CASSVIQGAAGNTIYF
.	TRBV12-3/TRBV12-4	TRBJ2-7	TRBD1	TGTGCCACCTCGGACAGGGCCCACGAGCAGTACTTC	CATSDRAHEQYF
.	TRBV7-9	TRBJ1-2	TRBD1	TGTGCCAGCAGCTTGAGTGGGCAGGGGGTAAATGGCTACACCTTC	CASSLSGQGVNGYTF
.	TRBV19	TRBJ2-1	TRBD1	TGTGCCAGTAGTATCCAGGGGGCCTCCATGGATGAGCAGTTCTTC	CASSIQGASMDEQFF
.	TRBV6-5	TRBJ1-4	TRBD1	TGTGCCAGCAGTCCCGGACAGGTGATGGAGGAGGTTTTT	CASSPGQVMEEVF
.	TRBV4-1	TRBJ1-3	TRBD1	TGCGCCAGCAGCTTACAGGGGGTAGGAAACACCATATATTTT	CASSLQGVGNTIYF
.	TRBV6-2/TRBV6-3	TRBJ2-1	.	TGTGCCAGCAGTTACCCTAATTACTATGAGCAGTTCTTC	CASSYPNYYEQFF
.	TRBV3-1/TRBV3-2	TRBJ2-1	.	TGTGCCAGCAGCCAATCGGAGGTCTCGGGTTACAATGAGCAGTTCTTC	CASSQSEVSGYNEQFF
.	TRBV4-1	TRBJ2-2	TRBD2	TGCGCCAGCAGCCAAGGAGGGCTAGCGGGGAAAGGGTACACCGGGGAGCTGTTTTTT	CASSQGGLAGKGYTGELFF
.	TRBV19	TRBJ1-3	TRBD1	TGTGCCAGTAGTGTCTTCACAGGGGCCTTCTCTGGAAACACCATATATTTT	CASSVFTGAFSGNTIYF
.	TRBV9	TRBJ1-2	.	TGTGCCAGCAGCGCTACTGTACTGAGGAACTATGGCTACACCTTC	CASSATVLRNYGYTF
once	TRBV7-2	TRBJ2-7	TRBD2	TGTGCCAGCAGCCTCTCCGGGACTAGCGGGACCTACGAGCAGTACTTC	CASSLSGTSGTYEQYF
.	TRBV10-2	TRBJ2-1	.	TGCGCCAGCAGAGGCGGCCCCTACAATGAGCAGTTCTTC	CASRGGPYNEQFF
.	TRBV9	TRBJ1-2	TRBD1	TGTGCCAGCAGCACCGGACAGGGACGGGGCGGAAACTATGGCTACACCTTC	CASSTGQGRGGNYGYTF
.	TRBV5-1	TRBJ1-4	.	TGCGCCAGCAGCTTGGGGGTCAGGGGTGGCGAAAAACTGTTTTTT	CASSLGVRGGEKLFF
.	TRBV23-1	TRBJ1-2	.	TGCGCCAGCAGTAGAAGAGGGTTGGAGGACTATGGCTACACCTTC	CASSRRGLEDYGYTF
.	TRBV29-1	TRBJ1-3	.	TGCAGCGTTGGAGGGATAGACCATATAGGAAACACCATATATTTT	CSVGGIDHIGNTIYF
.	TRBV18	TRBJ1-1	.	TGTGCCAGCTCACCACCTAGCAGGGGTGACACTGAAGCTTTCTTT	CASSPPSRGDTEAFF
.	TRBV19	TRBJ2-2	.	TGTGCCAGTAGGCGGAGGAGCACCGGGGAGCTGTTTTTT	CASRRRSTGELFF
.	TRBV15	TRBJ2-3	.	TGTGCCACCAGCAGAGATCTGGGGCGGTTAAATACGCAGTATTTT	CATSRDLGRLNTQYF
.	TRBV21-1	TRBJ2-2	.	TGTGCCAGCAGCAAGGCCCGGGGGTCCGGGGAGCTGTTTTTT	CASSKARGSGELFF
.	TRBV9	TRBJ2-2	.	TGTGCCAGCAGCCTAAGGGGTTCAGGGGTCCCCGGGGAGCTGTTTTTT	CASSLRGSGVPGELFF
.	TRBV4-1	TRBJ2-7	TRBD2	TGCGCCAGCAGCCCCCGGGGGGGTTTGAACGAGCAGTACTTC	CASSPRGGLNEQYF
.	TRBV3-1/TRBV3-2	TRBJ1-4	TRBD1	TGTGCCAGCAGCCAACCGGGACAGTCTAATGAAAAACTGTTTTTT	CASSQPGQSNEKLFF
.	TRBV4-1	TRBJ1-2	.	TGCGCCAGCAGCCAAGTAGGACAGCCGTCTGACACCTTC	CASSQVGQPSDTF
.	TRBV21-1	TRBJ1-5	.	TGTGCCAGTACCCCTGGGACAGGGTACCATCAGCCCCAGCATTTT	CASTPGTGYHQPQHF
.	TRBV6-5	TRBJ1-5	.	TGTGCCAGCAGCTTCGAGCCGAGTGGTCAGCCCCAGCATTTT	CASSFEPSGQPQHF
.	TRBV24-1	TRBJ1-3	.	TGTGCCACCAGTGACCCTAAGGAGGCGGTGGGAACCATATATTTT	CATSDPKEAVGTIYF
.	TRBV2	TRBJ1-2	.	TGTGCCAGCAGTGAATCCCTCTGGGGGCAGTATGGCTACACCTTC	CASSESLWGQYGYTF
few	TRBV5-1	TRBJ1-5	TRBD1	TGCGCCAGCAGCCCCGGACAGGGGGGCAATCAGCCCCAGCATTTT	CASSPGQGGNQPQHF
.	TRBV2	TRBJ2-2	TRBD1	TGTGCCAGCAGGGACAGGGAAATTGCCGGGGAGCTGTTTTTT	CASRDREIAGELFF
.	TRBV5-5	TRBJ1-2	.	TGTGCCAGCAGCAACCCTGGGAGGCCGTGGTATGGCTACACCTTC	CASSNPGRPWYGYTF
.	TRBV28	TRBJ1-2	.	TGTGCCAGCAGTTTACAGGCCCTCTATGGCTACACCTTC	CASSLQALYGYTF
.	TRBV29-1	TRBJ1-2	.	TGCAGCGCGGACACCCAACGCTACACCTTC	CSADTQRYTF
.	TRBV6-2/TRBV6-3	TRBJ2-1	.	TGTGCCAGCAGCTTCCCTCAGGGAAACAATGAGCAGTTCTTC	CASSFPQGNNEQFF
once	TRBV5-6	TRBJ2-5	.	TGTGCCAGCAGGGGGCAGAGTACCCGTGGGACCCAGTACTTC	CASRGQSTRGTQYF
.	TRBV6-4	TRBJ2-1	.	TGTGCCAGCAGTGCCTTTGGTGGACTTTCCTACAATGAGCAGTTCTTC	CASSAFGGLSYNEQFF
.	TRBV11-1	TRBJ2-7	TRBD2	TGTGCCAGCAGTATAACGGGGGGCGAGCAGTACTTC	CASSITGGEQYF
.	TRBV5-1	TRBJ1-3	TRBD1	TGCGCCAGCAGCTTGGCCGGGACAGGGACCCTGAGCTCTGGAAACACCATATATTTT	CASSLAGTGTLSSGNTIYF
once	TRBV7-8	TRBJ1-2	.	TGTGCCAGCAGCTTGGACACAGGATATGGCTACACCTTC	CASSLDTGYGYTF
.	TRBV10-3	TRBJ1-2	TRBD1	TGTGCCATCAGGGGACAGCTAAACTATGGCTACACCTTC	CAIRGQLNYGYTF
.	TRBV28	TRBJ1-3	.	TGTGCCAGCACCTGGGGAGGGGTCGGAACTTTGTCTGGAAACACCATATATTTT	CASTWGGVGTLSGNTIYF
.	TRBV4-1	TRBJ1-1	.	TGCGCCAGCAGCCCTCCAGGAGGTCGTGAAGCTTTCTTT	CASSPPGGREAFF